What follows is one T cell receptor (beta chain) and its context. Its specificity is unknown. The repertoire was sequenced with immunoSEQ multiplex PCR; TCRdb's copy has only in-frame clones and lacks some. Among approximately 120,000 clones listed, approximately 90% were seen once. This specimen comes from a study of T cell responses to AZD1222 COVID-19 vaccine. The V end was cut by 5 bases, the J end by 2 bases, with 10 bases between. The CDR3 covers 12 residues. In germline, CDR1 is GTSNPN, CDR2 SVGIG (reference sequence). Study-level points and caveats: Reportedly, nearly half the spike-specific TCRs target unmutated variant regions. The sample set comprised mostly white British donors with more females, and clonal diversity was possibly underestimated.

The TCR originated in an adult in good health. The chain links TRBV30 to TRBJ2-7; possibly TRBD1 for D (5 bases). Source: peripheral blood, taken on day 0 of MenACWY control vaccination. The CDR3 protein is CAWETGPYEQYF. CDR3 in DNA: TGTGCCTGGGAAACAGGACCCTACGAGCAGTACTTC.